These T cell receptor beta chains were read from a single sample in a study of blood T cell repertoires in COVID-19. Profiled with immunoSEQ multiplex PCR; TCRdb holds only in-frame clones, not every one. The data contain 200,000 to 250,000 clones, roughly 89% of them singletons. Sequencing was carried out using peripheral blood. The receptors come from a man aged 55-75 years who had recovered from COVID-19. Both conserved end residues are part of each CDR3. The D gene is left open where the match is weak. Size tells how often a clone was seen (once, few, many) or the class of an expanded clone, and some rows leave it out.

D gene	V gene	J gene	clone size	CDR3 DNA	CDR3 protein
-	TRBV5-4	TRBJ1-2	-	TGTGCCAGCAGCTTGAGGCAGGGGTTCAACTATGGCTACACCTTC	CASSLRQGFNYGYTF
-	TRBV21-1	TRBJ2-5	-	TGTGCCAGCAGCAGCCGGGACAGGAAGGGAGAGACCCAGTACTTC	CASSSRDRKGETQYF
TRBD1	TRBV5-1	TRBJ1-2	-	TGCGCCAGCAGCTCTATCGGACAGGGTAACTATGGCTACACCTTC	CASSSIGQGNYGYTF
-	TRBV27	TRBJ2-2	-	TGTGCCAGCAGTTTATGGGGGGACACCGGGGAGCTGTTTTTT	CASSLWGDTGELFF
TRBD1	TRBV7-9	TRBJ1-6	-	TGTGCCAGCAGCTTGGGGACAGGGGGTTCACCCCTCCACTTT	CASSLGTGGSPLHF
-	TRBV14	TRBJ2-3	-	TGTGCCAGCAGCCTTAATGTAGGGGCCGATACGCAGTATTTT	CASSLNVGADTQYF
TRBD1	TRBV2	TRBJ2-6	-	TGTGCCAGCAGCCAAGACAGGGCTGGGGCCAACGTCCTGACTTTC	CASSQDRAGANVLTF
-	TRBV5-4	TRBJ1-1	-	TGTGCCAGCAGCTTTCGCAGGGCGAACACTGAAGCTTTCTTT	CASSFRRANTEAFF
-	TRBV3-1/TRBV3-2	TRBJ2-5	-	TGTGCCAGCAGCCAAGGCTCAGGAGGTTCCCAGTACTTC	CASSQGSGGSQYF
-	TRBV30	TRBJ2-5	-	TGTGCCTGGAGTCAGGGGAGGGGTGAGACCCAGTACTTC	CAWSQGRGETQYF
-	TRBV28	TRBJ1-3	-	TGTGCCAGCGGCCTAACCCAGGTGTCTGGAAACACCATATATTTT	CASGLTQVSGNTIYF
TRBD1	TRBV9	TRBJ1-6	many	TGTGCCAGCAGCGCGACAGGGGCGGTTTCACCCCTCCACTTT	CASSATGAVSPLHF
-	TRBV2	TRBJ1-2	-	TGTGCCAGCAAACTACAGGGCCGATCTAACTATGGCTACACCTTC	CASKLQGRSNYGYTF
-	TRBV27	TRBJ1-2	once	TGTGCCAGCAGTCTCTCGGGACTTGGCTACACCTTC	CASSLSGLGYTF
-	TRBV15	TRBJ2-2	-	TGTGCCACCAGCAGAGATGGAGCCGTAGGGGAGCTGTTTTTT	CATSRDGAVGELFF
TRBD1	TRBV16	TRBJ2-7	-	TGTGCCAGCAGCCAATATAACAGGGGGAGCTACGAGCAGTACTTC	CASSQYNRGSYEQYF
-	TRBV28	TRBJ1-1	-	TGTGCCAGCAGTTTATGGGTTGGGAGGGGCCGCATGAACACTGAAGCTTTCTTT	CASSLWVGRGRMNTEAFF
-	TRBV6-2/TRBV6-3	TRBJ1-6	-	TGTGCCAGCAGTTACAGGGGTTACAGGATTCAGGACCACTTT	CASSYRGYRIQDHF
-	TRBV3-1/TRBV3-2	TRBJ2-3	-	TGTGCCGTACAAGGTCCCGGGGGCACAGATACGCAGTATTTT	CAVQGPGGTDTQYF
TRBD2	TRBV9	TRBJ2-1	-	TGTGCCAGCAGCCTTTCCCAGACCTCTAGCGGGAGGTTCCCGAGCTCCTACAATGAGCAGTTCTTC	CASSLSQTSSGRFPSSYNEQFF
-	TRBV27	TRBJ2-1	-	TGTGCCAGCTCTTTTATGGGGGACAACCACAATGAGCAGTTCTTC	CASSFMGDNHNEQFF
-	TRBV9	TRBJ2-1	many	TGTGCCAGCAGCGTAGTCGGAGACGGGGGGCCTGAGCAGTTCTTC	CASSVVGDGGPEQFF
-	TRBV5-1	TRBJ2-7	-	TGCGCCAGCAGCTCGCTGAGGGAATCCTACGAGCAGTACTTC	CASSSLRESYEQYF
-	TRBV4-1	TRBJ1-4	-	TGCGCCAGCAGCCTTCCTCAGGCTACAGGGTTCTTCGAAAAACTGTTTTTT	CASSLPQATGFFEKLFF
TRBD1	TRBV19	TRBJ1-3	-	TGTGCCAGCCAACAGGGGACTGGAAACACCATATATTTT	CASQQGTGNTIYF
-	TRBV5-1	TRBJ2-7	-	TGCGCCAGCAGCTTGGGACAGACTTCTACCTACGAGCAGTACTTC	CASSLGQTSTYEQYF
-	TRBV7-3	TRBJ1-6	-	TGTGCCAGCAGCCAATCCGGTAATTCACCCCTCCACTTT	CASSQSGNSPLHF
TRBD1	TRBV7-6	TRBJ1-3	few	TGTGCCAGCAGTCTTGGGGACAGCACCTCTGGAAACACCATATATTTT	CASSLGDSTSGNTIYF
-	TRBV6-5	TRBJ1-4	-	TGTGCCAGCACCCCGAGGGGAGGGTATAATGAAAAACTGTTTTTT	CASTPRGGYNEKLFF
TRBD2	TRBV6-5	TRBJ2-3	-	TGTGCCAGCAGTCCCCGGACTAGCAGCACAGATACGCAGTATTTT	CASSPRTSSTDTQYF
-	TRBV19	TRBJ1-1	-	TGTGCCAGTAAAATGGCCCGAACTGAAGCTTTCTTT	CASKMARTEAFF
-	TRBV5-1	TRBJ1-2	-	TGCGCCAGCAGCCCTCAGGGGAGCTATGGCTACACCTTC	CASSPQGSYGYTF
TRBD2	TRBV6-5	TRBJ2-7	-	TGTGCCAGCAGTTACTCCAGCGGGGGTTCCTACGAGCAGTACTTC	CASSYSSGGSYEQYF
TRBD1	TRBV27	TRBJ2-1	once	TGTGCCAGCAGTTTATCGGGACAGGGTTCGAGATTCTCCTACAATGAGCAGTTCTTC	CASSLSGQGSRFSYNEQFF
TRBD1	TRBV19	TRBJ1-5	-	TGTGCCAGTAGTGCGGACAGGATGAGCAATCAGCCCCAGCATTTT	CASSADRMSNQPQHF